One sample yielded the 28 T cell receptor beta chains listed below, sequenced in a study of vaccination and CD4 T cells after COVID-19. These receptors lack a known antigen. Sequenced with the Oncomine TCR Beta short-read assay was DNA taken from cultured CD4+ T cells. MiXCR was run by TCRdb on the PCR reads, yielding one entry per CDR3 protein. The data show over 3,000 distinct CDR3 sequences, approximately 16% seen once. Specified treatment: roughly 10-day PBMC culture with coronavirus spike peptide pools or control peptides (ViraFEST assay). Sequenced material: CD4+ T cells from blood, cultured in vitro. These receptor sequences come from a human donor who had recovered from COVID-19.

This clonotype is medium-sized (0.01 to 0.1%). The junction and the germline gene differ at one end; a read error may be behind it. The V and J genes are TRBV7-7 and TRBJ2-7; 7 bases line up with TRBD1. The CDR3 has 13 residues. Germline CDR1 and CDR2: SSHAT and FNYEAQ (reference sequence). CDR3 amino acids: CASSLSGTAEQYF. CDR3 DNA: TGTGCTAGCAGCCTGTCAGGGACAGCCGAGCAGTACTTC.

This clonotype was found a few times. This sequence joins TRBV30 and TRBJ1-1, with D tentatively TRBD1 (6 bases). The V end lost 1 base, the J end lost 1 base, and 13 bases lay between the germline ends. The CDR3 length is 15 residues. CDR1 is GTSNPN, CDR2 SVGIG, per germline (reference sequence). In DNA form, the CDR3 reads TGTGCCTGGAGTGCCGGGGGGGCAGGGAACACTGAAGCTTTCTTT. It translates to CAWSAGGAGNTEAFF.

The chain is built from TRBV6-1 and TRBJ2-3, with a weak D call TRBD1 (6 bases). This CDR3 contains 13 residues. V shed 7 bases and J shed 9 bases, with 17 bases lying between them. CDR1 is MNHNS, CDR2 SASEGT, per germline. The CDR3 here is CASTRLEGETQYF. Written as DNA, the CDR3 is TGTGCCAGCACCCGACTCGAGGGGGAAACGCAGTATTTT.

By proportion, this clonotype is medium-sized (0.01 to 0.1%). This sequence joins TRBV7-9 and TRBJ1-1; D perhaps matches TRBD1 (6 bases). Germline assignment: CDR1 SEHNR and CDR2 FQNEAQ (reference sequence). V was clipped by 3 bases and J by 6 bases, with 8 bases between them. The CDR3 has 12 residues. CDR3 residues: CASSLGAAEAFF. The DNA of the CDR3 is TGTGCCAGCAGCTTGGGGGCCGCTGAAGCTTTCTTT.

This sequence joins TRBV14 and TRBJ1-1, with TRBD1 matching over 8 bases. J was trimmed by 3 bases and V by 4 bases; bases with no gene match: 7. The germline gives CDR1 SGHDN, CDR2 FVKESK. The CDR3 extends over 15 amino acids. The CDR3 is CASSPRTGWDTEAFF. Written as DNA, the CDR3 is TGTGCCAGCAGCCCGAGGACAGGGTGGGACACTGAAGCTTTCTTT.

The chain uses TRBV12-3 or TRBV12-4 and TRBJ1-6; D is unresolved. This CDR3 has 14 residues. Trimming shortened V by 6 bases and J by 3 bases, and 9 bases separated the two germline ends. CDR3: CASSPVLYNSPLHF. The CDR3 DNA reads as TGTGCCAGCAGCCCGGTCCTCTATAATTCACCCCTCCACTTT.

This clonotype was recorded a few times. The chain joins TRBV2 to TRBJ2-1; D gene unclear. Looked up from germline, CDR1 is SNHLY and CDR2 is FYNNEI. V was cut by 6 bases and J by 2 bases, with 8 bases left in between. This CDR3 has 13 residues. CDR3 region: CASRSRTYNEQFF. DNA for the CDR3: TGTGCCAGCAGGAGTAGGACCTACAATGAGCAGTTCTTC. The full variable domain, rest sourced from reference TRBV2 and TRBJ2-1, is EPEVTQTPSHQVTQMGQEVILRCVPISNHLYFYWYRQILGQKVEFLVSFYNNEISEKSEIFDDQFSVERPDGSNFTLKIRSTKLEDSAMYFCASRSRTYNEQFFGPGTRLTVL.

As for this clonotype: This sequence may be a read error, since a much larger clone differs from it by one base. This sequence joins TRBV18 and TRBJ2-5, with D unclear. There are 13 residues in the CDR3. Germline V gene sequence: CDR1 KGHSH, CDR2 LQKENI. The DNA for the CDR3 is TGTGCCAGCTCACCCGGGCTCCAAGAGGCCCAGTACTTC. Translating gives CASSPGLQEAQYF.

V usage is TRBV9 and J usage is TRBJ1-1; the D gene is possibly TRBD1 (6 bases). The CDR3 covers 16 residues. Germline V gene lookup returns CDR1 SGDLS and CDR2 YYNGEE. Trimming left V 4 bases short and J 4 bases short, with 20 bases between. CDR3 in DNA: TGTGCCAGCAGCCCAGGGGTAGGGATGGAGGGCACTGAAGCTTTCTTT. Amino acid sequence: CASSPGVGMEGTEAFF.

The CDR3 sequence: CASNIPGNEQYF. The CDR3 region has the DNA TGTGCCAGCAACATCCCGGGGAACGAGCAGTACTTC. The chain carries TRBV12-3 or TRBV12-4 and TRBJ2-7; D is possibly TRBD2 (5 bases). The CDR3 runs 12 residues. Trimming stripped 7 bases from V and 5 bases from J, with 12 bases between.

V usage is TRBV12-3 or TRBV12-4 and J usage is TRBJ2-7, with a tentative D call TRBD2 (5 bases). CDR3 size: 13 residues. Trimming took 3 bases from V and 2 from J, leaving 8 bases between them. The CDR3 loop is CASSFGDPYEQYF. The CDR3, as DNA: TGTGCCAGCAGTTTCGGGGATCCCTACGAGCAGTACTTC.

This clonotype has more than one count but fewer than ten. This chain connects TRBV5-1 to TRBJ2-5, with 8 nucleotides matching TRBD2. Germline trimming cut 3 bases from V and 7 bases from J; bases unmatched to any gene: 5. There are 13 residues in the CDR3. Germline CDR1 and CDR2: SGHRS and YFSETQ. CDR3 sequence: CASSSGGDGTQYF. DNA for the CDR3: TGCGCCAGCAGCTCCGGGGGGGATGGGACCCAGTACTTC.

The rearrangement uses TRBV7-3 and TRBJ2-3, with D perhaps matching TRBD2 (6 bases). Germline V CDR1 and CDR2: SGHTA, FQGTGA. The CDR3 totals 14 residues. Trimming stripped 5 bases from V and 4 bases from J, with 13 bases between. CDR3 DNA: TGTGCCAGCAGCCGTGAATGGGGGGCAGATACGCAGTATTTT. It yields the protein CASSREWGADTQYF.

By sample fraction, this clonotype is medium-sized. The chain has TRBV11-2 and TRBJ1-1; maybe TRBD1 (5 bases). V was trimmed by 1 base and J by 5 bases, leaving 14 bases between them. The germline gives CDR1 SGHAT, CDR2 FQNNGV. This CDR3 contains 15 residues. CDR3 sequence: CASSLGGTGRTEAFF. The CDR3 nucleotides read TGTGCCAGCAGCTTAGGGGGGACCGGGAGGACTGAAGCTTTCTTT.

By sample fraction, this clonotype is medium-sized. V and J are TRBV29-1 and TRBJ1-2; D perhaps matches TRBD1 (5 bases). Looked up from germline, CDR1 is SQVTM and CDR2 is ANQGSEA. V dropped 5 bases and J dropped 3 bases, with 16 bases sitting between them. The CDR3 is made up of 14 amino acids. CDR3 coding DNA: TGCAGCGTTCGGAACGGGGGGAATGACTATGGCTACACCTTC. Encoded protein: CSVRNGGNDYGYTF.

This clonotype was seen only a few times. The CDR3 is CSARAPSSGNTIYF. Here the CDR3 DNA reads TGCAGTGCTAGAGCCCCAAGCTCTGGAAACACCATATATTTT. The J gene is TRBJ1-3, the V gene TRBV20-1; D unclear. V was shortened by 1 base and J by 0 bases, with 7 bases between the two germline ends. CDR1 is DFQATT, CDR2 SNEGSKA, per germline (reference sequence). The CDR3 runs 14 residues.

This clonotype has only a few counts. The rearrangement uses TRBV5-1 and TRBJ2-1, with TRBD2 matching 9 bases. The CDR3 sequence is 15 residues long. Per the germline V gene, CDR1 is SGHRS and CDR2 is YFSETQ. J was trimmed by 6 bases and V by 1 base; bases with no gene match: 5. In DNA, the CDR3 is TGCGCCAGCAGCTTGCTTCTAGCGGGACTCAATGAGCAGTTCTTC. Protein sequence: CASSLLLAGLNEQFF.

CDR3 residues: CASSLGPSPGIYEQYF. CDR3 coding DNA: TGTGCCAGCAGCCTTGGACCCTCCCCCGGAATCTACGAGCAGTACTTC. The rearrangement links TRBV3-1 to TRBJ2-7; no firm D call. Germline CDR1 and CDR2: LGHDT and YNNKEL (reference sequence). V was pared by 4 bases and J by 3 bases, with 19 bases between. This CDR3 region has 16 residues.

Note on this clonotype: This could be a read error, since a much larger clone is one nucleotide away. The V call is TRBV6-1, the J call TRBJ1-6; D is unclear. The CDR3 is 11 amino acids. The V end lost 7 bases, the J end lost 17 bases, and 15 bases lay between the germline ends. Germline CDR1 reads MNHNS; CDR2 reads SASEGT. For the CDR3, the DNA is TGTGCCAGCACGGAGAGGGCCCCCTTCCACTTT. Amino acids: CASTERAPFHF.

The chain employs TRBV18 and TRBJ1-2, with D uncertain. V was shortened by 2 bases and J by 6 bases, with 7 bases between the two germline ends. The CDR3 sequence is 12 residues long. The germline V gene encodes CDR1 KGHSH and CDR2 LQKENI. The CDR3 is CASSPSGDGYTF. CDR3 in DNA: TGTGCCAGCTCACCAAGTGGAGATGGCTACACCTTC.

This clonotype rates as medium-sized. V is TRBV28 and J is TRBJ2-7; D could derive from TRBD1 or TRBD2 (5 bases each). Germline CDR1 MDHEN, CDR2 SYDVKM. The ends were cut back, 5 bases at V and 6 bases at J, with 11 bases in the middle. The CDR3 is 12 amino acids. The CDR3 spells CASSPDSGEQYF. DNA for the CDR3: TGTGCCAGCAGTCCAGACAGCGGCGAGCAGTACTTC.

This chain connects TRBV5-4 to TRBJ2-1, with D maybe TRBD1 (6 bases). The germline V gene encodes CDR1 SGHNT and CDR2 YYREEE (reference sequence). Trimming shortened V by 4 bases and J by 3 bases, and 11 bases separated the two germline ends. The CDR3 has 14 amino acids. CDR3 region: CASSDGTLYNEQFF. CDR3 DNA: TGTGCCAGCAGCGACGGGACACTCTACAATGAGCAGTTCTTC.

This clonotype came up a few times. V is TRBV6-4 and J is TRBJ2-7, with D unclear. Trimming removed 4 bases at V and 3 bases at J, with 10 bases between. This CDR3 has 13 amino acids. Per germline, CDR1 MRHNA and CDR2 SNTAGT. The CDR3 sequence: CASSAETGYEQYF. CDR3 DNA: TGTGCCAGCAGTGCTGAGACTGGCTACGAGCAGTACTTC.

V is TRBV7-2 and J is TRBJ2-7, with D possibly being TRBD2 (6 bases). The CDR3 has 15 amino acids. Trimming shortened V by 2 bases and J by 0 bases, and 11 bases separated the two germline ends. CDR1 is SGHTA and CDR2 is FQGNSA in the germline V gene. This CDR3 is CASSLRGASSYEQYF. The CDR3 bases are TGTGCCAGCAGCTTACGCGGGGCGAGCTCCTACGAGCAGTACTTC.

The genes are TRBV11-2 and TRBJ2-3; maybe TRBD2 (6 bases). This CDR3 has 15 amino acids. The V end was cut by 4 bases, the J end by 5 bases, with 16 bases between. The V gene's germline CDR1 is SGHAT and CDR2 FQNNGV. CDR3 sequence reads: CASSSLAGGRDTQYF. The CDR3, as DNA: TGTGCCAGCAGCTCACTAGCTGGAGGTCGAGATACGCAGTATTTT.

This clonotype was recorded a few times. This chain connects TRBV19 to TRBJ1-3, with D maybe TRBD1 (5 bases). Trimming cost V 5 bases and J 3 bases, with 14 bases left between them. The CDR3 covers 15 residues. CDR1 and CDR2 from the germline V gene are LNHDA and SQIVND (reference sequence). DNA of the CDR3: TGTGCCAGTAGTTCCGAGGGACGAAATGGAAACACCATATATTTT. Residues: CASSSEGRNGNTIYF. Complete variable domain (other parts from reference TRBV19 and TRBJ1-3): DGGITQSPKYLFRKEGQNVTLSCEQNLNHDAMYWYRQDPGQGLRLIYYSQIVNDFQKGDIAEGYSVSREKKESFPLTVTSAQKNPTAFYLCASSSEGRNGNTIYFGEGSWLTVV.

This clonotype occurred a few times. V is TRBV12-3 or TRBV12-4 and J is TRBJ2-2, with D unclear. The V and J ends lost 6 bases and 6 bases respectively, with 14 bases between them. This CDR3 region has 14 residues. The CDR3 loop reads CASSLLLGSGELFF. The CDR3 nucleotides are TGTGCCAGCAGCCTCCTCCTAGGGTCCGGGGAGCTGTTTTTT.

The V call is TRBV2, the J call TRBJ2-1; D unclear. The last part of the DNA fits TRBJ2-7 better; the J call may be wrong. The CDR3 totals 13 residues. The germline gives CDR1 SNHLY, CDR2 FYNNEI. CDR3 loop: CASRNRVYNEQYF. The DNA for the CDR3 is TGTGCCAGCCGCAACCGAGTCTACAATGAGCAGTACTTC.